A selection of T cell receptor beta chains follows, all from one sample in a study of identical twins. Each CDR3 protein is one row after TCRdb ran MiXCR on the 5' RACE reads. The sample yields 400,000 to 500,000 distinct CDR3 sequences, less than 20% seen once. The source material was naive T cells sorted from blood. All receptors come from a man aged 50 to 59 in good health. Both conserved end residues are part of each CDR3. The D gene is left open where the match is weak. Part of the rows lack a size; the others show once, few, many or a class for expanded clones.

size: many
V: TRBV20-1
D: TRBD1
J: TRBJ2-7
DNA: TGCAGTGCCAGGTTGGACAGGGGCGTTTACGAGCAGTACTTC
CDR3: CSARLDRGVYEQYF

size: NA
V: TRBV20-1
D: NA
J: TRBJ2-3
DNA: TGCAGTGCTAGAGAAGGGACTGCCAGGGGTACGCAGTATTTT
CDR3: CSAREGTARGTQYF

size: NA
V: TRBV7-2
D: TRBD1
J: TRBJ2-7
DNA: TGTGCCAGCAGCTCAGATAGTGGGACAGGGGCACTCGAGCAGTACTTC
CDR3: CASSSDSGTGALEQYF

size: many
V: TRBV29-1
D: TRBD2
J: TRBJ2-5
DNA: TGCAGCGTTGCCAGCGGGAGCCTAGTCCAAGAGACCCAGTACTTC
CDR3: CSVASGSLVQETQYF

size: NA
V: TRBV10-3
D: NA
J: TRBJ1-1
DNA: TGTGCCATCAGTGAGTTAGGGACAGAAGCTTTCTTT
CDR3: CAISELGTEAFF

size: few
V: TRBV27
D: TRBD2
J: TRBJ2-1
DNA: TGTGCCAGCAGTTCCTGGCGGACTAGCGGGAGTAATGAGCAGTTCTTC
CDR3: CASSSWRTSGSNEQFF

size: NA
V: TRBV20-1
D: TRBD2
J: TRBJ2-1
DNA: TGCAGTGCAACCAACCGTAGGACTAGCGGGAGGGCCGACAATGAGCAGTTCTTC
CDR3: CSATNRRTSGRADNEQFF

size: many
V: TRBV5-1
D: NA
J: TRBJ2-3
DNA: TGCGCCAGCAGCTTGGGGGCAGGCACTAGCACAGATACGCAGTATTTT
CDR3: CASSLGAGTSTDTQYF

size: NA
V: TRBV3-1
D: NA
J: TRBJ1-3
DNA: TGTGCCAGCAGCCAAGTAACCGGACAAGTCTCTGGAAACACCATATATTTT
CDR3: CASSQVTGQVSGNTIYF

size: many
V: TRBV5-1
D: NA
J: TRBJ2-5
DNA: TGCGCCAGCAGCGGAGCCCCGGGCCAAGAAGAGACCCAGTACTTC
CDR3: CASSGAPGQEETQYF

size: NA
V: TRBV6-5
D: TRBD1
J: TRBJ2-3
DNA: TGTGCCAGCAGTTACTCTGGGACAGGGGCTGGAGATACGCAGTATTTT
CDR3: CASSYSGTGAGDTQYF

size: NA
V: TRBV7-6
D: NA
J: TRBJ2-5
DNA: TGTGCCAGCAGGGGGGTGGGGGAGACCCAGTACTTC
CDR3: CASRGVGETQYF

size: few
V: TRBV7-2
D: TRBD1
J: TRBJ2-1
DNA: TGTGCCAGCAGCTTAGGAGTGACAGGGGTGGGTGAGCAGTTCTTC
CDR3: CASSLGVTGVGEQFF

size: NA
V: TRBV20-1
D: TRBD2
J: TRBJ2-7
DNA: TGCAGTGCTAGACTAGCGGGACATTTCTCCTACGAGCAGTACTTC
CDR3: CSARLAGHFSYEQYF

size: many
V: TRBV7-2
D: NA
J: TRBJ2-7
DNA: TGTGCCAGCAGCTTAGGGTCCGCGTCCTACGAGCAGTACTTC
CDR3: CASSLGSASYEQYF

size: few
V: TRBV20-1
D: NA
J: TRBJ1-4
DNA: TGCAGTGCTCTGCCCCCTACCGCAACTAATGAAAAACTGTTTTTT
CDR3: CSALPPTATNEKLFF

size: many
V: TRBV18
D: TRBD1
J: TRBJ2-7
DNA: TGTGCCAGCTCACCAGGGGTCGACAGGGTCTACGAGCAGTACTTC
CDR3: CASSPGVDRVYEQYF

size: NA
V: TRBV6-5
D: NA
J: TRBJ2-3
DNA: TGTGCCAGCAGTTACTCGCCTCGTCCTAGCACAGATACGCAGTATTTT
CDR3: CASSYSPRPSTDTQYF

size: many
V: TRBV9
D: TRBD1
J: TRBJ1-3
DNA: TGTGCCAGCAGCAAGAGACAGGGATCTGGAAACACCATATATTTT
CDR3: CASSKRQGSGNTIYF

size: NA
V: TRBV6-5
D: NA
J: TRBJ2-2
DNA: TGTGCCAGCAGTTACGACGTCGGCAGGGGCCCTAACACCGGGGAGCTGTTTTTT
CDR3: CASSYDVGRGPNTGELFF

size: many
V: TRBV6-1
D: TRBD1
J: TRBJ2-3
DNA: TGTGCCAGCAGCTCCGATTATGGACAGGGGACGGATACGCAGTATTTT
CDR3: CASSSDYGQGTDTQYF

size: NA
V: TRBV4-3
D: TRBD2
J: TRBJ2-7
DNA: TGCGCCAGCAGCCAAATAGCGGGAGCAGCATACGAGCAGTACTTC
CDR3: CASSQIAGAAYEQYF

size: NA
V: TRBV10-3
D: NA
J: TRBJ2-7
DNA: TGTGCCATCAGTGATGGGGGGAGGACAGCTTCCTACGAGCAGTACTTC
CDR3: CAISDGGRTASYEQYF

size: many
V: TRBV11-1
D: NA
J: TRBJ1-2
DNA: TGTGCCAGCAGCTCGAAGGCCCGTGGACAGCCACAACCTGCTAACTATGGCTACACCTTC
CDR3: CASSSKARGQPQPANYGYTF

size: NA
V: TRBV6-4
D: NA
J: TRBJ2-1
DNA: TGTGCCAGCAGTGACCCTCCAAAGTATAATGAGCAGTTCTTC
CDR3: CASSDPPKYNEQFF

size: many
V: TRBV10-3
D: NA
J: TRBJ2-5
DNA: TGTGCCATCAGTGAGTCGGGTGGTATCCAAGAGACCCAGTACTTC
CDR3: CAISESGGIQETQYF

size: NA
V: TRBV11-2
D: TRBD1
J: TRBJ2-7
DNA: TGTGCCAGCAGAAACCCGGGGACAGCCCAATACGAGCAGTACTTC
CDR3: CASRNPGTAQYEQYF

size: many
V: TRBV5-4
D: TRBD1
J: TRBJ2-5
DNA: TGTGCCAGCAGCTTGGCCTTGCTGTTTGCAGGGGGCCTGGCAGGGGAGACCCAGTACTTC
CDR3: CASSLALLFAGGLAGETQYF

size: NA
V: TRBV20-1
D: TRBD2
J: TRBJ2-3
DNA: TGCAGTGCTAGAGTTCTTGGGACTATCGGGGGACGAGATAGCACAGATACGCAGTATTTT
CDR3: CSARVLGTIGGRDSTDTQYF

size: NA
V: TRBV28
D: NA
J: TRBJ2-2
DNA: TGTGCCAGCAGTCCGTACTTGAAAAACACCGGGGAGCTGTTTTTT
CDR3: CASSPYLKNTGELFF

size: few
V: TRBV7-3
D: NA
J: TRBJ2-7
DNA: TGTGCCAGCAGCTTACCAGGGGGGGGCGAGCAGTACTTC
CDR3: CASSLPGGGEQYF

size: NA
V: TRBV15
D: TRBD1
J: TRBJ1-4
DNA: TGTGCCACCAGCCCCGGGACAGGGGATGAAAAACTGTTTTTT
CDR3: CATSPGTGDEKLFF

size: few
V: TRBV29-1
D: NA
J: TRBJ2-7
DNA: TGCAGCGTTGAAGTGGTAACGGACCCCTACGAGCAGTACTTC
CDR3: CSVEVVTDPYEQYF

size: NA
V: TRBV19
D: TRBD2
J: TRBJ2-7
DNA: TGTGCCAGTAGTACCAGCGGGGCCTACGAGCAGTACTTC
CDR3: CASSTSGAYEQYF

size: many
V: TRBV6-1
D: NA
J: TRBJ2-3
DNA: TGTGCCGCACCTCTTTACCCGAACACCACTAGCACAGATACGCAGTATTTT
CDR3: CAAPLYPNTTSTDTQYF

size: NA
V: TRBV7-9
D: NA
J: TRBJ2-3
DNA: TGTGCCAGCAGCCCCCCCGGCAGGTCTGGAGCAGATACGCAGTATTTT
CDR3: CASSPPGRSGADTQYF

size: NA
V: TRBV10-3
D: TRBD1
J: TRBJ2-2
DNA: TGTGCCATCAGTGACTCGGACAGGGGGCGCAGGACCACCGGGGAGCTGTTTTTT
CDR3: CAISDSDRGRRTTGELFF

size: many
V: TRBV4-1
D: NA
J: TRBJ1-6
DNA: TGCGCCAGCAGCCAAGAAAGGTATAATTCACCCCTCCACTTT
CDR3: CASSQERYNSPLHF

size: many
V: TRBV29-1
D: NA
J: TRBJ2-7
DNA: TGCAGCGTTGAATTTAGGGATTTTGCCTACGAGCAGTACTTC
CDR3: CSVEFRDFAYEQYF

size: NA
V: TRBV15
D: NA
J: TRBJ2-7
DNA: TGTGCCACCAGCAGAGGGGGGCCAGTCAGCTCCTACGAGCAGTACTTC
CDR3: CATSRGGPVSSYEQYF

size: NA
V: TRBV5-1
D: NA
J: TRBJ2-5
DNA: TGCGCCAGCAGCTTGGGGCCCTGGGAGACCCAGTACTTC
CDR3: CASSLGPWETQYF

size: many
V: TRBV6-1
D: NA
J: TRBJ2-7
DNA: TGTGCCAGCAGTAGTGGCTTTGGGAGGTACTACGAGCAGTACTTC
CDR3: CASSSGFGRYYEQYF

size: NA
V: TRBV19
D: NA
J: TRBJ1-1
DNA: TGTGCCAGTACAACTTGGGTGGAAGCTTTCTTT
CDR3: CASTTWVEAFF

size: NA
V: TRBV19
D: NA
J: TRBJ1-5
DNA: TGTGCCAGTAGTATAGGGACCGGCTTCGGTCAGCCCCAGCATTTT
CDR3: CASSIGTGFGQPQHF

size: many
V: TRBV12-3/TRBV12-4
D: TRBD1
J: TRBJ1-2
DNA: TGTGCCAGCAGTCCGGTGGAAAGGGGGCATGGCTACACCTTC
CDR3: CASSPVERGHGYTF

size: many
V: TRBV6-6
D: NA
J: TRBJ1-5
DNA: TGTGCCAGCAGCCAAAATAGCAATCAGCCCCAGCATTTT
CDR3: CASSQNSNQPQHF

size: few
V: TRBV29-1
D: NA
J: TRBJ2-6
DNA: TGCAGCGTTGGATTTTCTGGGGCCAACGTCCTGACTTTC
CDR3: CSVGFSGANVLTF

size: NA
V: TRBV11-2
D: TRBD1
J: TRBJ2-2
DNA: TGTGCCAGCAGCCCCTGGGGGTCGACAGGGGAGTATACCGGGGAGCTGTTTTTT
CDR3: CASSPWGSTGEYTGELFF

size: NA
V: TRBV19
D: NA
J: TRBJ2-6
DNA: TGTGCCAGTAGTGTGTCAGACTCTGGGGCCAACGTCCTGACTTTC
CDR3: CASSVSDSGANVLTF

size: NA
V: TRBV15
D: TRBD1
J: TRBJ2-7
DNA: TGTGCCACCAGCAGAGATTTTGGGACAGTCTCCTACGAGCAGTACTTC
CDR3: CATSRDFGTVSYEQYF

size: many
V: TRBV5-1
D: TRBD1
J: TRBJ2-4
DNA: TGCGCCAGCAGCTCTGGACAGGGAAGAACCATTCAGTACTTC
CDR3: CASSSGQGRTIQYF

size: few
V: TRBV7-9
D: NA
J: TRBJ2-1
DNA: TGTGCCAGCAGCCAAACAGCGGTGGGGGATGAGCAGTTCTTC
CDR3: CASSQTAVGDEQFF